This T cell receptor (beta chain) was obtained from a study of T-cell memory formation after mild COVID-19. Study conclusions and caveats: Contracting clones, day 15 to 85, had balanced CD4/CD8, and later expanders favored CD4+. The pre-infection memory compartment contained some responding clones, suggesting cross-reactive memory joined. There was no confirmation that second-wave clones peaking on day 37 were SARS-CoV-2 specific. Contracting CD4+ clones were located mainly in CM and EM, and CD8+ clones in EMRA.

This clonotype was seen only a few times. The antigen is undetermined. Trimming stripped 6 bases from V and 2 bases from J, with 2 bases between. Germline values: CDR1 KGHDR, CDR2 SFDVKD. This CDR3 has 11 amino acids. TCRdb called the 5' RACE reads again in MiXCR, with one record for every CDR3 protein. The table shows 130,000 to 150,000 distinct CDR3 sequences, with approximately 5.7% occurring only once. Sequencing was done on a sample of PBMCs or a T cell subset sorted from them (not recorded which). The TCR originated in an adult woman who had mild COVID-19 (a few samples of this study predate the infection). Cell type and time point are not known. This sequence joins TRBV24-1 and TRBJ2-3, with D uncertain. CDR3 protein: CATSYTDTQYF. The CDR3 region has the DNA TGTGCCACCAGTTACACAGATACGCAGTATTTT.